The clone carrying this TCR beta chain was detected many times. What it binds is unknown. The data were obtained in a study of T cells after yellow fever vaccination. Study observations and caveats: Across the CD4 and CD8 compartments, a small share of clonotypes was present in both. Detected again after the booster were most primary-vaccination clones, at approximately 95% CD4 and about 90% CD8.

Template switching with 5'RACE generated the TCR cDNA and added a universal primer site and UMIs. TCRdb re-derived calls from the 5' RACE reads in MiXCR, one entry per CDR3 protein. The sample records tens of thousands of distinct CDR3 sequences, roughly 7.4% being singletons. Trimming shortened V by 5 bases and J by 5 bases, and 11 bases separated the two germline ends. Germline CDR1 and CDR2: SGHTA and FQGTGA. This CDR3 comprises 13 residues. The TCR was taken from a man aged 25 to 45 who received the YFV17D yellow fever vaccine. The chain employs TRBV7-3 and TRBJ2-3; D remains ambiguous. The sequencing used CD8+ T cells sorted from PBMCs, collected on the day of the yellow fever booster vaccination. This CDR3 reads CASSPYKKDTQYF. The CDR3, as DNA: TGTGCCAGCAGCCCGTACAAAAAAGATACGCAGTATTTT. The full variable domain, its missing parts supplied by reference TRBV7-3 and TRBJ2-3, is GAGVSQTPSNKVTEKGKYVELRCDPISGHTALYWYRQSLGQGPEFLIYFQGTGAADDSGLPNDRFFAVRPEGSVSTLKIQRTERGDSAVYLCASSPYKKDTQYFGPGTRLTVL.